This is a list of T cell receptor beta chains from one sample in a study of T cell responses to AZD1222 COVID-19 vaccine. Some clones are missing from TCRdb's copy, which holds only in-frame ones; the method was immunoSEQ multiplex PCR. The repertoire has some 98,000 clones, around nine tenths of them found once; the top ten carry approximately 16%. Sequencing used peripheral blood, obtained 28 days after the second AZD1222 dose. The receptors were gathered from an adult who received the AZD1222 COVID-19 vaccine. The CDR3 runs from the conserved cysteine through the conserved F or W. The order of the fields is D gene, clone size, V gene, J gene, CDR3 protein, CDR3 DNA. A D gene is named only where the DNA matches it firmly. Not all rows give a size; the values are once, few, many and, for expanded clones, a class.

NA,few,TRBV19,TRBJ1-2,CASRPTVNYGYTF,TGTGCCAGTAGACCGACAGTGAACTATGGCTACACCTTC
NA,NA,TRBV10-3,TRBJ2-3,CAISFSGGSTDTQYF,TGTGCCATCAGCTTTAGCGGTGGGAGCACAGATACGCAGTATTTT
NA,NA,TRBV6-5,TRBJ1-2,CASRSPGYGGYTF,TGTGCCAGCAGATCCCCAGGGTATGGTGGCTACACCTTC
NA,NA,TRBV5-1,TRBJ1-2,CASSTVAGTNYGYTF,TGCGCCAGCAGCACGGTCGCGGGGACAAACTATGGCTACACCTTC
NA,few,TRBV5-5,TRBJ2-2,CASSLAAGANTGELFF,TGTGCCAGCAGCTTGGCGGCAGGGGCTAACACCGGGGAGCTGTTTTTT
NA,once,TRBV6-5,TRBJ2-1,CASKLQGGNEQFF,TGTGCCAGCAAGCTACAGGGGGGGAATGAGCAGTTCTTC
NA,NA,TRBV7-9,TRBJ1-2,CASSTETGSNYGYTF,TGTGCCAGCAGCACCGAGACAGGATCCAACTATGGCTACACCTTC
TRBD1,NA,TRBV3-1/TRBV3-2,TRBJ1-2,CASSQKGPGTGVHYGYTF,TGTGCCAGCAGCCAAAAGGGACCCGGGACAGGGGTTCACTATGGCTACACCTTC
TRBD2,NA,TRBV18,TRBJ2-1,CASSPLGSGGGEQFF,TGTGCCAGCTCACCACTCGGTTCGGGGGGAGGTGAGCAGTTCTTC
NA,NA,TRBV6-5,TRBJ1-2,CASRRSRFYGYTF,TGTGCCAGCAGACGGAGTCGGTTCTATGGCTACACCTTC
NA,NA,TRBV29-1,TRBJ2-2,CSVEDHGRLSNTGELFF,TGCAGCGTTGAAGATCACGGCAGGCTTTCGAACACCGGGGAGCTGTTTTTT
NA,NA,TRBV4-1,TRBJ1-1,CASSQTPRLNTEAFF,TGCGCCAGCAGCCAAACCCCGAGATTGAACACTGAAGCTTTCTTT
TRBD2,NA,TRBV10-1,TRBJ2-1,CASQEGLAGGNEQFF,TGCGCCTCCCAGGAGGGACTAGCGGGAGGGAATGAGCAGTTCTTC
TRBD1,NA,TRBV19,TRBJ1-2,CASSKRTGDYGYTF,TGTGCCAGTAGTAAACGGACAGGGGACTATGGCTACACCTTC
NA,NA,TRBV7-9,TRBJ1-1,CASSFDSNTEAFF,TGTGCCAGCAGCTTTGACAGCAACACTGAAGCTTTCTTT
NA,NA,TRBV30,TRBJ2-2,CAWAPGPYTGELFF,TGTGCCTGGGCACCAGGGCCCTACACCGGGGAGCTGTTTTTT
TRBD1,NA,TRBV7-9,TRBJ2-1,CASSLRGKQGNEQFF,TGTGCCAGCAGCCTCAGGGGGAAGCAGGGGAATGAGCAGTTCTTC
NA,NA,TRBV11-1,TRBJ1-1,CASSFWERGTEAFF,TGTGCCAGCAGCTTTTGGGAAAGGGGAACTGAAGCTTTCTTT
NA,NA,TRBV6-5,TRBJ1-5,CASSPVRADQPQHF,TGTGCCAGCAGCCCCGTCAGAGCGGATCAGCCCCAGCATTTT
NA,once,TRBV30,TRBJ2-2,CAWSGDLANTGELFF,TGTGCCTGGAGTGGGGACCTCGCGAACACCGGGGAGCTGTTTTTT
TRBD2,once,TRBV13,TRBJ2-7,CASSSRGTSGRAEQYF,TGTGCCAGCAGCTCCCGAGGGACTAGCGGGAGGGCCGAGCAGTACTTC
NA,NA,TRBV6-5,TRBJ2-7,CASRIRDTDSYEQYF,TGTGCCAGCAGGATCCGGGACACCGACTCCTACGAGCAGTACTTC
NA,NA,TRBV6-5,TRBJ1-1,CASRSFAMNTEAFF,TGTGCCAGCAGGTCCTTCGCCATGAACACTGAAGCTTTCTTT
TRBD2,NA,TRBV5-1,TRBJ2-2,CASSLGLAGEGTGELFF,TGCGCCAGCAGCTTGGGTCTAGCGGGAGAAGGCACCGGGGAGCTGTTTTTT
NA,NA,TRBV7-9,TRBJ1-2,CASSAQSGSADGYTF,TGTGCCAGCAGCGCTCAAAGCGGTAGCGCTGATGGCTACACCTTC
TRBD2,NA,TRBV30,TRBJ2-3,CASGTNTDTQYF,TGTGCCTCCGGGACTAACACAGATACGCAGTATTTT